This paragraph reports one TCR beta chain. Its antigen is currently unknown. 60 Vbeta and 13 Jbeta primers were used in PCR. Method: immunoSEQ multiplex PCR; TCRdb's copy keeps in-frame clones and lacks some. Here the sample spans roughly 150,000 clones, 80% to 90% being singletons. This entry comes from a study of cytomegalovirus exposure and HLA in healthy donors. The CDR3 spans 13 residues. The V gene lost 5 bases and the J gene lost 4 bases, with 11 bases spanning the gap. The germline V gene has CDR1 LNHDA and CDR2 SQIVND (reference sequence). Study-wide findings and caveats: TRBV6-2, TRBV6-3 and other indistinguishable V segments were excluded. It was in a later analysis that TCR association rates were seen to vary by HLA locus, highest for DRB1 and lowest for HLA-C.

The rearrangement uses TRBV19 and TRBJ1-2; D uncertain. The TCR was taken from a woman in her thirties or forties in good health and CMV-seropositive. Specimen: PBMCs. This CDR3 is CASSSPSFYGYTF. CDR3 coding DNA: TGTGCCAGTAGTTCCCCGTCTTTCTATGGCTACACCTTC. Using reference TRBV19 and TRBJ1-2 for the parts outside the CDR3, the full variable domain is DGGITQSPKYLFRKEGQNVTLSCEQNLNHDAMYWYRQDPGQGLRLIYYSQIVNDFQKGDIAEGYSVSREKKESFPLTVTSAQKNPTAFYLCASSSPSFYGYTFGSGTRLTVV.